The 8 T cell receptor beta chains reported below all come from one sample, sequenced in a study of T cells in Graves' hyperthyroidism and ophthalmopathy. It was RNA transcripts that yielded the amplified TCR beta CDR3 regions. The primer set for the first-round RT-PCR of the TCR CDR3 was HTBI. TCRdb independently ran MiXCR on the multiplex PCR reads; one entry per CDR3 protein. The data hold some 370,000 distinct CDR3 sequences, with about 18% observed a single time. What was sequenced was blood. The receptor set was obtained from a woman aged 25 to 39 with Graves' hyperthyroidism that later progressed to Graves' ophthalmopathy.

This clonotype was seen many times. This chain joins TRBV2 and TRBJ1-2; tentatively, D is TRBD1 (5 bases). V lost 1 base and J lost 4, with 7 bases in between. There are 13 residues in the CDR3. Germline-derived CDR1 and CDR2 are SNHLY and FYNNEI. The CDR3 region has the DNA TGTGCCAGCAGTGAAGGACAGAGCTATGGCTACACCTTC. Translated, it gives CASSEGQSYGYTF.

This clonotype showed up just a few times. The chain employs TRBV7-9 and TRBJ2-2; TRBD1 aligns across 10 bases. The V segment lost 5 bases and the J segment 4 bases; nucleotides outside the gene matches: 4. Germline values: CDR1 SEHNR, CDR2 FQNEAQ (reference sequence). This CDR3 is 15 amino acids long. The CDR3 region is CASSRWTGGTGELFF. In nucleotides, the CDR3 is TGTGCCAGCAGCCGATGGACAGGGGGCACCGGGGAGCTGTTTTTT.

This clonotype was counted many times. One base away lies a much larger clone, so this may be a sequencing read error. The CDR3 reads CASSNGQGSTDTQYF. The CDR3, as DNA: TGTGCCAGCAGTAATGGACAGGGTAGCACAGATACGCAGTATTTT. J is TRBJ2-3 and V is TRBV2; TRBD1 aligns across 8 bases. The CDR3 length is 15 residues. The junction had 4 bases not matched to a gene; V was cut back by 5 bases and J by 0 bases. Looked up from germline, CDR1 is SNHLY and CDR2 is FYNNEI.

V usage is TRBV9 and J usage is TRBJ2-1; TRBD1 is a possible D gene (5 bases). The CDR3 covers 16 residues. The germline V and J ends were trimmed by 2 bases and 1 base, with 13 bases remaining between them. In germline, CDR1 is SGDLS, CDR2 YYNGEE. The CDR3 DNA is TGTGCCAGCAGCGTTATGGGGCTAGGGTCCTACAATGAGCAGTTCTTC. Amino acids: CASSVMGLGSYNEQFF.

In its sample, this clonotype was seen many times. The chain links TRBV12-3 or TRBV12-4 to TRBJ1-2; TRBD1 agrees at 9 bases. The junction had 6 bases not matched to a gene; V was cut back by 8 bases and J by 5 bases. This CDR3 comprises 13 residues. CDR3 loop: CASATGTGYGYTF. CDR3 sequence (DNA): TGTGCCAGCGCGACCGGGACAGGGTATGGCTACACCTTC.

This clonotype came up many times. The chain links TRBV7-2 to TRBJ2-5; a weak D match, TRBD2 (5 bases). CDR1 is SGHTA and CDR2 is FQGNSA in the germline V gene. V was clipped by 3 bases and J by 5 bases, with 10 bases between them. CDR3 length equals 13 residues. The CDR3 loop is CASSLASLETQYF. CDR3 sequence (DNA): TGTGCCAGCAGCTTGGCTAGCCTGGAGACCCAGTACTTC.

The V gene is TRBV5-1, the J gene TRBJ2-5; no definite D call. V was clipped by 5 bases and J by 5 bases, with 16 bases between them. From germline, CDR1 is SGHRS and CDR2 YFSETQ. There are 14 residues in the CDR3. The CDR3: CASRFDLSMETQYF. The DNA for the CDR3 is TGCGCCAGCAGATTTGATTTGTCCATGGAGACCCAGTACTTC. Using reference TRBV5-1 and TRBJ2-5 for the parts outside the CDR3, the full variable domain is KAGVTQTPRYLIKTRGQQVTLSCSPISGHRSVSWYQQTPGQGLQFLFEYFSETQRNKGNFPGRFSGRQFSNSRSEMNVSTLELGDSALYLCASRFDLSMETQYFGPGTRLLVL.

This clonotype was seen many times. V is TRBV5-5 and J is TRBJ1-1, with TRBD1 as a possible D gene (5 bases). This CDR3 is built from 15 residues. The germline V gene has CDR1 SGHKS and CDR2 YYEKEE (reference sequence). With 3 bases removed from V and 2 bases from J, the gap between germline ends came to 14 bases. The DNA for the CDR3 is TGTGCCAGCAGCTGGAGGGGCGCAGGAAACACTGAAGCTTTCTTT. Amino acid sequence: CASSWRGAGNTEAFF. Filled out from reference TRBV5-5 and TRBJ1-1, the complete variable domain reads DAGVTQSPTHLIKTRGQQVTLRCSPISGHKSVSWYQQVLGQGPQFIFQYYEKEERGRGNFPDRFSARQFPNYSSELNVNALLLGDSALYLCASSWRGAGNTEAFFGQGTRLTVV.